A single sample is the source of the 17 T cell receptor beta chains below, sequenced in a study of T cell responses to AZD1222 COVID-19 vaccine. Method: immunoSEQ multiplex PCR; TCRdb's copy keeps in-frame clones and lacks some. In the table there are roughly 100,000 clones, 85% to 90% of which are singletons. This specimen consisted of peripheral blood, obtained on day 0 of AZD1222 vaccination. The receptor source for this set is an adult in good health.

The CDR3 loop is CASSPQWNNQPQHF. The CDR3 DNA is TGTGCCAGCAGTCCCCAATGGAACAATCAGCCCCAGCATTTT. The V call is TRBV28, the J call TRBJ1-5; no clear D. The CDR3 loop spans 14 amino acids. Looked up from germline, CDR1 is MDHEN and CDR2 is SYDVKM. V lost 5 bases and J lost 3, with 11 bases in between.

This clone was recorded a few times. This chain connects TRBV6-2 or TRBV6-3 to TRBJ1-2, with D tentatively TRBD1 (6 bases). The V end was cut by 4 bases, the J end by 5 bases, with 11 bases between. The CDR3 is 13 residues long. The germline CDR1 and CDR2 sequences are MNHEY and SVGEGT. CDR3 amino acids: CASSSGALYGYTF. As DNA, the CDR3 is TGTGCCAGCAGTTCGGGGGCGCTTTATGGCTACACCTTC.

Turning to this clone: The junction shows a germline mismatch at one end, possibly a read error. V gene TRBV3-1 (or the pseudogene TRBV3-2) combines with J gene TRBJ1-1, with no clear D. The germline gives CDR1 LGHDT, CDR2 YNNKEL (reference sequence). CDR3 length: 12 residues. CDR3 in DNA: TGTGCCAGCAGTCAGCCGACACCCGATATTGTCTTT. It is translated as CASSQPTPDIVF.

The chain employs TRBV19 and TRBJ2-5, with TRBD1 matching over 8 bases. V lost 6 bases to trimming and J lost 3 bases; unmatched junction nucleotides: 9. This CDR3 has 15 residues. Germline CDR1 and CDR2: LNHDA and SQIVND (reference sequence). This chain's CDR3 is CASSPGGGSKETQYF. CDR3 sequence (DNA): TGTGCCAGTAGCCCAGGGGGCGGCTCGAAAGAGACCCAGTACTTC.

The V call is TRBV7-2, the J call TRBJ2-7; a possible D gene is TRBD2 (5 bases). Germline CDR1 SGHTA, CDR2 FQGNSA. The CDR3 has 14 residues. Trimming removed 5 bases from V and 0 bases from J, with 11 bases in between. The CDR3 region is CASSISGSSYEQYF. The CDR3 DNA reads as TGTGCCAGCAGCATCAGCGGTAGCTCCTACGAGCAGTACTTC.

V and J are TRBV28 and TRBJ2-5; TRBD1 aligns across 11 bases. V dropped 3 bases and J dropped 5; count of bases not matched to a gene: 5. This CDR3 is built from 15 residues. The germline CDR1 and CDR2 sequences are MDHEN and SYDVKM. The CDR3, as DNA: TGTGCCAGCAGTTTCGGGACAGGGGGTGGGGAGACCCAGTACTTC. Its translation: CASSFGTGGGETQYF.

The rearrangement links TRBV2 to TRBJ1-1; TRBD1 might be the D (6 bases). Germline CDR1 is SNHLY and CDR2 is FYNNEI. This CDR3 is 13 amino acids long. V gave up 4 bases and J gave up 10 bases, with 16 bases separating them. This CDR3 reads CASSGGQGIVAFF. The CDR3 nucleotides read TGTGCCAGCAGTGGGGGCCAGGGGATCGTAGCTTTCTTT.

The count of this clone is one. CDR3 protein: CASTRTGTGNTIYF. CDR3 coding DNA: TGCGCCAGCACCCGGACAGGGACTGGAAACACCATATATTTT. The V call is TRBV10-1, the J call TRBJ1-3; 8 bases are a match to TRBD1. Trimming cost V 7 bases and J 2 bases; bases outside gene matches: 4. The CDR3 is made up of 14 amino acids. Looked up from germline, CDR1 is WNHNN and CDR2 is SYGVQD (reference sequence).

This clone has a single count. The rearrangement joins TRBV12-3 or TRBV12-4 to TRBJ2-1; D is perhaps TRBD2 (6 bases). V lost 5 bases and J lost 8, with 13 bases in between. The CDR3 covers 13 residues. Here the CDR3 reads CASSQRATDEQFF. DNA for the CDR3: TGTGCCAGCAGTCAGCGGGCCACGGATGAGCAGTTCTTC.

This chain joins TRBV21-1 and TRBJ1-2. TRBV21-1 is marked as a pseudogene. This CDR3 has 18 amino acids. The CDR3 loop is CASSKGRRSGSPRDGYTF. The CDR3 nucleotides read TGTGCCAGCAGCAAAGGACGGAGGTCTGGGAGTCCCCGTGATGGCTACACCTTC.

The chain employs TRBV5-6 and TRBJ2-5, with 9 bases aligning to TRBD1. The germline CDR1 and CDR2 sequences are SGHDT and YYEEEE. V was clipped by 0 bases and J by 2 bases; unmatched bases: 2. The CDR3 extends over 15 amino acids. This CDR3 is CASSLVGTGQETQYF. In DNA, the CDR3 is TGTGCCAGCAGCTTGGTGGGGACAGGGCAAGAGACCCAGTACTTC. The complete variable domain, with remaining parts taken from reference TRBV5-6 and TRBJ2-5, reads DAGVTQSPTHLIKTRGQQVTLRCSPKSGHDTVSWYQQALGQGPQFIFQYYEEEERQRGNFPDRFSGHQFPNYSSELNVNALLLGDSALYLCASSLVGTGQETQYFGPGTRLLVL.

V is TRBV27 and J is TRBJ2-3; 9 bases match TRBD2. V lost 0 bases and J lost 5; bases outside the gene matches: 12. This CDR3 is built from 18 residues. Germline V gene sequence: CDR1 MNHEY, CDR2 SMNVEV (reference sequence). The CDR3 DNA reads TGTGCCAGCAGTTTATCTCCGTGGGGTAGCGGGAGTGGAGATACGCAGTATTTT. This encodes CASSLSPWGSGSGDTQYF.

V is TRBV28 and J is TRBJ2-7; D is perhaps TRBD2 (6 bases). Trimming removed 5 bases from V and 7 bases from J, with 15 bases in between. The length of the CDR3 is 13 residues. CDR1 MDHEN and CDR2 SYDVKM come from the germline V gene. The DNA for the CDR3 is TGTGCCAGCAGTCGCGGGACTTCTAAAGAGCAGTACTTC. It is translated as CASSRGTSKEQYF.

This sequence joins TRBV6-2 or TRBV6-3 and TRBJ2-7; no firm D call. Germline V lookup: CDR1 MNHEY, CDR2 SVGEGT. The CDR3 consists of 12 residues. Between the trimmed V and J ends, which lost 6 bases and 3 bases, there was a span of 9 bases. The CDR3 here is CASSPPVYEQYF. The CDR3 coding sequence is TGTGCCAGCAGCCCCCCGGTCTACGAGCAGTACTTC.

This clone was counted once. The CDR3 DNA reads as TGTGCCAGCAGCGTAGATACAGGAGAGTACAATGAGCAGTTCTTC. Translating it yields CASSVDTGEYNEQFF. The chain employs TRBV9 and TRBJ2-1, with D perhaps TRBD1 (5 bases). CDR1 is SGDLS, CDR2 YYNGEE, per germline. The CDR3 has 15 residues. The V gene lost 0 bases and the J gene lost 4 bases, with 11 bases spanning the gap.

Turning to this clone: The same CDR3 arises from other DNA sequences in this sample as well. This chain links TRBV4-2 with TRBJ1-2; no clear D. This CDR3 comprises 12 residues. V shed 1 base and J shed 6 bases, with 6 bases lying between them. Germline V gene sequence: CDR1 LGHNA, CDR2 YNFKEQ. As DNA, the CDR3 is TGTGCCAGCAGCCAAGGCACGGATGGCTACACCTTC. Translating gives CASSQGTDGYTF.

The J gene is TRBJ2-2, the V gene TRBV5-1, with a tentative D call TRBD2 (6 bases). Trimming took 0 bases from V and 6 from J, leaving 12 bases between them. This CDR3 comprises 15 residues. The V gene's germline CDR1 is SGHRS and CDR2 YFSETQ. CDR3 DNA: TGCGCCAGCAGCTTGGCCCGGACTACCGCCGGGGAGCTGTTTTTT. It translates to CASSLARTTAGELFF.